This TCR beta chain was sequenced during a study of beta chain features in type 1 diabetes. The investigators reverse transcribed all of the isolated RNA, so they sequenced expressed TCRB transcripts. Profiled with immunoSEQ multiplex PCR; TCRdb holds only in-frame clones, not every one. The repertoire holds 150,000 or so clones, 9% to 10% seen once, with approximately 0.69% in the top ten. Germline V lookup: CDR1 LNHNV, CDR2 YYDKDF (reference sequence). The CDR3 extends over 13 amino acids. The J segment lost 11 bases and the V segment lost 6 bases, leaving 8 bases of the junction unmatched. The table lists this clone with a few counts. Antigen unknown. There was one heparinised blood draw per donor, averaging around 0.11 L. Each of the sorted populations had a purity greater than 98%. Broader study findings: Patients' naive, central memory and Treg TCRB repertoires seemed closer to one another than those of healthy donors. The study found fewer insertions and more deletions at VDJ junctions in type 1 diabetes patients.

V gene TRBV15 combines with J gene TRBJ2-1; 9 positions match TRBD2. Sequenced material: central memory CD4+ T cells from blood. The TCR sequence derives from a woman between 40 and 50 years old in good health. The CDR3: CATRARGGAKQFF. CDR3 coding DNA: TGTGCCACCAGGGCGCGCGGGGGGGCCAAGCAGTTCTTC.